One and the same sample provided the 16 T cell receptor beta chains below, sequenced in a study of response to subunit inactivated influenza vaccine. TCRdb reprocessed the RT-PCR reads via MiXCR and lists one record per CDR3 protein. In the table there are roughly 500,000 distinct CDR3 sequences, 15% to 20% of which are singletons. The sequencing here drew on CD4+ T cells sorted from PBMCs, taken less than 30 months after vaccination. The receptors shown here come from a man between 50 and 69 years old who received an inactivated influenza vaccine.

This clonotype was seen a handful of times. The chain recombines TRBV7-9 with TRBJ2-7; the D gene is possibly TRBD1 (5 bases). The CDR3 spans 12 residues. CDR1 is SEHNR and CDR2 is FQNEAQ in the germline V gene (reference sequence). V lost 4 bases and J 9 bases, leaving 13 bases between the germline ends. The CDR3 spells CASSSSGIMQYF. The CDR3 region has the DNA TGTGCCAGCAGCTCCTCAGGGATTATGCAGTACTTC.

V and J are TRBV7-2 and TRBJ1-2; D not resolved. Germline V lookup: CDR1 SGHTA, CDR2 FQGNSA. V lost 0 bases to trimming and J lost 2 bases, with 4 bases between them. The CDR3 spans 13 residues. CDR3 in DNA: TGTGCCAGCAGCTTAGCGAAGAACTATGGCTACACCTTC. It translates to CASSLAKNYGYTF.

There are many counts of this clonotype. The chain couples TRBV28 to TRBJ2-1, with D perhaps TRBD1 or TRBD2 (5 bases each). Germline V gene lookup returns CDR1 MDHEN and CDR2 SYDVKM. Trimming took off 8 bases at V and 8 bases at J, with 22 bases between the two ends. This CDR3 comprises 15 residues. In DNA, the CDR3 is TGTGCCAGCGTCTCCCCTCGGGGCCGTGTGCATGAGCAGTTCTTC. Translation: CASVSPRGRVHEQFF.

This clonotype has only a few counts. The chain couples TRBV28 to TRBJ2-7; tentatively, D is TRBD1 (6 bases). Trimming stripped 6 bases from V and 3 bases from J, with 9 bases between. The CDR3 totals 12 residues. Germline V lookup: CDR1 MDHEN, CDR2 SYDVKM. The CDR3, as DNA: TGTGCCAGCAGACAGGGAAACTACGAGCAGTACTTC. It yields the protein CASRQGNYEQYF. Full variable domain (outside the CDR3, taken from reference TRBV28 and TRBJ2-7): DVKVTQSSRYLVKRTGEKVFLECVQDMDHENMFWYRQDPGLGLRLIYFSYDVKMKEKGDIPEGYSVSREKKERFSLILESASTNQTSMYLCASRQGNYEQYFGPGTRLTVT.

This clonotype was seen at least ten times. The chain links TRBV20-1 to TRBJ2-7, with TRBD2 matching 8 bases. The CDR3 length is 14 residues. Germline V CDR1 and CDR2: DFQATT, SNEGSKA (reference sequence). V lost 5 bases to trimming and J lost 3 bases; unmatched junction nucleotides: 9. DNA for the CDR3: TGCAGTGCTGTCGTAGCGGGGCGACTCTACGAGCAGTACTTC. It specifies CSAVVAGRLYEQYF.

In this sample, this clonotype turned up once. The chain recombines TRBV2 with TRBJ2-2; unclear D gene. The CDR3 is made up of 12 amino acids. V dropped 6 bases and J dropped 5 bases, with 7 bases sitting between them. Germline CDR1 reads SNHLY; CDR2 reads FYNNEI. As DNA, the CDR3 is TGTGCCAGCAGAAAGACTACCGGGGAGCTGTTTTTT. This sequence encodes CASRKTTGELFF.

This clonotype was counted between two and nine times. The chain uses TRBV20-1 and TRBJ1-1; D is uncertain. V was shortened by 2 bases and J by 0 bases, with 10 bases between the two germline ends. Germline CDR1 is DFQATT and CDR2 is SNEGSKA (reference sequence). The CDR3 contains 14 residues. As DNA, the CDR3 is TGCAGTGCTAGACAAGTCGGCATGAACACTGAAGCTTTCTTT. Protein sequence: CSARQVGMNTEAFF.

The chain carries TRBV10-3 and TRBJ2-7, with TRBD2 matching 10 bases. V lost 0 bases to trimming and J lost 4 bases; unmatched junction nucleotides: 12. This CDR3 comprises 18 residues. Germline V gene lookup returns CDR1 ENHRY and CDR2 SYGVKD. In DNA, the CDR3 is TGTGCCATCAGTGAGTCGCGTAGCGGGAGGCCAGTGAGATACGAGCAGTACTTC. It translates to CAISESRSGRPVRYEQYF.

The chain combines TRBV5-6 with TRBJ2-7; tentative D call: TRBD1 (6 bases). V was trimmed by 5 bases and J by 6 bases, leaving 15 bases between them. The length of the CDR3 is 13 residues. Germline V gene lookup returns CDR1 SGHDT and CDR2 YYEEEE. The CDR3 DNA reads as TGTGCCAGCAGTCGATCAGGGGAAGGCGAGCAGTACTTC. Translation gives CASSRSGEGEQYF.

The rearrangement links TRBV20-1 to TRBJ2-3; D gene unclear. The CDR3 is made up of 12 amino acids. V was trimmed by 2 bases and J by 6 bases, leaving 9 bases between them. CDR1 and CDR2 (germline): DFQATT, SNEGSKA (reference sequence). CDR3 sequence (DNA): TGCAGTGCTAGACGTGCCGCGGATACGCAGTATTTT. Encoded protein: CSARRAADTQYF.

The CDR3 DNA is TGTGCCAGCACCTTGACGGCGGGACTCCCCGCGGCCGGGGAGCTGTTTTTT. This codes for CASTLTAGLPAAGELFF. The chain has TRBV11-2 and TRBJ2-2; D perhaps matches TRBD2 (6 bases). The CDR3 is 17 amino acids. Per germline, CDR1 SGHAT and CDR2 FQNNGV. V was shortened by 7 bases and J by 6 bases, with 24 bases between the two germline ends.

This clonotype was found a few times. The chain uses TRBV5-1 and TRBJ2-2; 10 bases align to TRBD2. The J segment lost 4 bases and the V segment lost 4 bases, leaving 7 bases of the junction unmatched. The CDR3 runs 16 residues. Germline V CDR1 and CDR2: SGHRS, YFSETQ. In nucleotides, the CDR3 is TGCGCCAGCAGCCAAGAAGCGGGAGGGGCCACCGGGGAGCTGTTTTTT. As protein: CASSQEAGGATGELFF. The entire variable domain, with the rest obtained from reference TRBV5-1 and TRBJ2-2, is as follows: KAGVTQTPRYLIKTRGQQVTLSCSPISGHRSVSWYQQTPGQGLQFLFEYFSETQRNKGNFPGRFSGRQFSNSRSEMNVSTLELGDSALYLCASSQEAGGATGELFFGEGSRLTVL.

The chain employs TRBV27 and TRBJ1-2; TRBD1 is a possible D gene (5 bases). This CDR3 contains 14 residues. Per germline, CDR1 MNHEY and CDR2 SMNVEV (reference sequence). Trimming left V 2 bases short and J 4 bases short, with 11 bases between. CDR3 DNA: TGTGCCAGCAGTTTAATTCGGGACGGCTATGGCTACACCTTC. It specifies CASSLIRDGYGYTF.

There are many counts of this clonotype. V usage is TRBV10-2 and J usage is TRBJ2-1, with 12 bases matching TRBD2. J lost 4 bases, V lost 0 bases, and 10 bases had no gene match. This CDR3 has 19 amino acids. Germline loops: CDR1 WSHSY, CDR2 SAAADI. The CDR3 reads CASSESGRTSGINYNEQFF. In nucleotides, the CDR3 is TGCGCCAGCAGTGAGTCGGGGAGGACTAGCGGGATTAATTACAATGAGCAGTTCTTC.

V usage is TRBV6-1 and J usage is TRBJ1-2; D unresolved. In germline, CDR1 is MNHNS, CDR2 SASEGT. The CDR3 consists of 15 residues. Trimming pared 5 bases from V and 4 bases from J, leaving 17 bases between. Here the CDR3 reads CASSPRPSAFYGYTF. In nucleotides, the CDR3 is TGTGCCAGCAGTCCCCGGCCCTCTGCATTCTATGGCTACACCTTC.

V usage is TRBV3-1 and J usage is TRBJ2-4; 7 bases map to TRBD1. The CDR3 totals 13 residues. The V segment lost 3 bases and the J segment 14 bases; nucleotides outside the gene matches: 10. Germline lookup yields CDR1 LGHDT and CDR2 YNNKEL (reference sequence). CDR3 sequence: CASSQTRTGVKYF. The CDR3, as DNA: TGTGCCAGCAGCCAGACAAGAACAGGGGTCAAGTACTTC.